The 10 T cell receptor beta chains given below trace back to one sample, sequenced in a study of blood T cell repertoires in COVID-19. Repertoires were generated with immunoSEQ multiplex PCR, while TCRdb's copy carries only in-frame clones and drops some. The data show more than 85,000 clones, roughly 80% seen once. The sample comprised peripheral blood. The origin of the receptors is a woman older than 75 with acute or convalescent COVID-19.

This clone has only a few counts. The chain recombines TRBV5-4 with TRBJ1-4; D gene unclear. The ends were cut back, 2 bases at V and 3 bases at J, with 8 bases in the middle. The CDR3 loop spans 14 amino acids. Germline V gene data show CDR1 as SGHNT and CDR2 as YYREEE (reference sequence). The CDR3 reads CASSFQVSNEKLFF. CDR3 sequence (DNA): TGTGCCAGCAGCTTCCAGGTGTCTAATGAAAAACTGTTTTTT.

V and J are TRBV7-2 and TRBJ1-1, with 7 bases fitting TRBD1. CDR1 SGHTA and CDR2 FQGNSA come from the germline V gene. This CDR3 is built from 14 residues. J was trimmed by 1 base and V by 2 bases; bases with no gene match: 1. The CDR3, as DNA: TGTGCCAGCAGCTTAAGGACAGGGAACACTGAAGCTTTCTTT. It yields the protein CASSLRTGNTEAFF.

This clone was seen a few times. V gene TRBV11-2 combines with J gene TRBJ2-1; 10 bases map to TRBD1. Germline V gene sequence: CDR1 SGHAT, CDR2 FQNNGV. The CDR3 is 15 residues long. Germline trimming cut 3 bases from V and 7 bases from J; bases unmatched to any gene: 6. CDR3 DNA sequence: TGTGCCAGCAGCTTGCGACAGGGGGCGGGAAATGAGCAGTTCTTC. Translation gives CASSLRQGAGNEQFF.

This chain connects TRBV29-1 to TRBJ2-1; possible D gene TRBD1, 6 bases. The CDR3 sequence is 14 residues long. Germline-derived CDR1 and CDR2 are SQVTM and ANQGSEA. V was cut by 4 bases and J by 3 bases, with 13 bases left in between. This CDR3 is CSVVSGQLYNEQFF. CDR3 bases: TGCAGCGTTGTTTCTGGACAGCTCTACAATGAGCAGTTCTTC.

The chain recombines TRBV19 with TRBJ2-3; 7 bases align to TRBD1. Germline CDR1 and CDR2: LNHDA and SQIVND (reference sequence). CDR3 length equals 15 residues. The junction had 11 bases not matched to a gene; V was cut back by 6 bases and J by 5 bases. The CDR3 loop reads CASRVRDSLQDTQYF. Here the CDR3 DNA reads TGTGCCAGTAGGGTCCGGGACAGTCTTCAAGATACGCAGTATTTT.

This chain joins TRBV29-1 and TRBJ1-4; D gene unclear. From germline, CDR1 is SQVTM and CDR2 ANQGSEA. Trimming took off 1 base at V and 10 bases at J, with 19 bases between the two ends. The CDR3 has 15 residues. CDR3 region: CSVEVLGPTMRKLFF. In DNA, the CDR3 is TGCAGCGTTGAAGTACTTGGTCCCACTATGCGAAAACTGTTTTTT.

The DNA for the CDR3 is TGCAGCGTCGGACAGGGGCAGACTAATGAAAAACTGTTTTTT. This encodes CSVGQGQTNEKLFF. The genes are TRBV29-1 and TRBJ1-4; 9 bases are a match to TRBD1. Trimming took 6 bases from V and 2 from J; bases not matched to a gene: 4. The CDR3 is 14 amino acids. Germline lookup yields CDR1 SQVTM and CDR2 ANQGSEA.

The CDR3 DNA reads as TGTGCCAGCAGCCAGACTACAGGGGGATTATACGAGCAGTACTTC. This sequence encodes CASSQTTGGLYEQYF. The chain has TRBV3-1 (or the pseudogene TRBV3-2) and TRBJ2-7, with 8 bases lining up with TRBD1. J was trimmed by 4 bases and V by 3 bases; bases with no gene match: 8. This CDR3 region has 15 residues. Germline lookup yields CDR1 LGHDT and CDR2 YNNKEL (reference sequence).

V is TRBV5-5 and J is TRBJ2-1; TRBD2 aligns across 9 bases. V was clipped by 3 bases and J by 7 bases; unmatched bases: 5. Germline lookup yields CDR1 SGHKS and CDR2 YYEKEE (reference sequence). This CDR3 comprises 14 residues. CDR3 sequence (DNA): TGTGCCAGCAGCTCGGTAGGACTAGCGAATGAGCAGTTCTTC. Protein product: CASSSVGLANEQFF.

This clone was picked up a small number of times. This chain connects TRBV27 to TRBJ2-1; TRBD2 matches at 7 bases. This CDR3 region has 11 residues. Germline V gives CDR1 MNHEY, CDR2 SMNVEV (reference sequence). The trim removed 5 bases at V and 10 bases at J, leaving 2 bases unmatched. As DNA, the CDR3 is TGTGCCAGCAGTGCGGGACTAGAGCAGTTCTTC. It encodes CASSAGLEQFF.